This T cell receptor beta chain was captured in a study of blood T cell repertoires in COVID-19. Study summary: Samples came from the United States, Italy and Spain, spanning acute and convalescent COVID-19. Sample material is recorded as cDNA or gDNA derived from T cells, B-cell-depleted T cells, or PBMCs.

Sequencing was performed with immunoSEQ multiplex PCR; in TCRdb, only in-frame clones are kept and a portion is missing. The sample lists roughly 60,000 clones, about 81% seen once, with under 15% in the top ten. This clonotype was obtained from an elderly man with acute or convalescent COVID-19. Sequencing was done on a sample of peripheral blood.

CDR3 DNA sequence: TGTGCCAGCGTTCCAGGGGGCTTGGATGGCTACACCTTC. Translating gives CASVPGGLDGYTF. This chain uses TRBV6-5 with TRBJ1-2; TRBD1 matches at 8 bases. J was trimmed by 6 bases and V by 8 bases; bases with no gene match: 8. The CDR3 contains 13 residues. The germline V gene has CDR1 MNHEY and CDR2 SVGAGI.